What follows are 26 T cell receptor beta chains derived from one specimen sequenced in a study of blood T cell repertoires in COVID-19. Libraries were prepared by immunoSEQ multiplex PCR; TCRdb keeps only in-frame clonotypes and omits some of them. Counted here are about 39,000 clones, about 82% occurring once; the ten biggest clones make up about 60%. Sample: peripheral blood. The receptor source for this set is a man aged 70-80 years with acute or convalescent COVID-19.

In nucleotides, the CDR3 is TGTGCCAGCTACGAGGTCTTGAACACTGAAGCTTTCTTT. Its translation is CASYEVLNTEAFF. This chain uses TRBV18 with TRBJ1-1; unclear D gene. The CDR3 runs 13 residues. Trimming took off 7 bases at V and 0 bases at J, with 9 bases between the two ends. CDR1 is KGHSH, CDR2 LQKENI, per germline.

This clone was picked up one time. The chain recombines TRBV6-5 with TRBJ2-3; D is possibly TRBD2 (6 bases). The CDR3 has 13 residues. Trimming stripped 8 bases from V and 6 bases from J, with 15 bases between. Per the germline V gene, CDR1 is MNHEY and CDR2 is SVGAGI. The CDR3 region has the DNA TGTGCCAGCGGACCCTCCGGAGGGGATACGCAGTATTTT. This translates into CASGPSGGDTQYF.

The genes are TRBV5-6 and TRBJ1-2; 8 bases agree with TRBD1. The CDR3 loop spans 13 amino acids. Germline lookup yields CDR1 SGHDT and CDR2 YYEEEE. J lost 5 bases, V lost 5 bases, and 5 bases had no gene match. CDR3 loop: CASRRTGTYGYTF. CDR3 sequence (DNA): TGTGCCAGCAGACGGACAGGGACATATGGCTACACCTTC. The entire variable domain, with the rest obtained from reference TRBV5-6 and TRBJ1-2, is as follows: DAGVTQSPTHLIKTRGQQVTLRCSPKSGHDTVSWYQQALGQGPQFIFQYYEEEERQRGNFPDRFSGHQFPNYSSELNVNALLLGDSALYLCASRRTGTYGYTFGSGTRLTVV.

The chain combines TRBV2 with TRBJ2-1, with D possibly being TRBD1 (7 bases). Germline CDR1 SNHLY, CDR2 FYNNEI. CDR3 length equals 14 residues. Between the trimmed V and J ends, which lost 8 bases and 4 bases, there was a span of 15 bases. CDR3 nucleotides: TGTGCCAGCCGACGGCAGGGGGGATACAATGAGCAGTTCTTC. Its translation is CASRRQGGYNEQFF.

This sequence joins TRBV7-8 and TRBJ2-3; D might be TRBD1 (6 bases). The CDR3 extends over 15 amino acids. Trimming cost V 3 bases and J 5 bases, with 15 bases left between them. The germline V gene encodes CDR1 SGHVS and CDR2 FQNEAQ. The CDR3 region has the DNA TGTGCCAGCAGCTTGGTGGGGGCCCGGGGAGATACGCAGTATTTT. The encoded protein is CASSLVGARGDTQYF.

The V gene is TRBV10-2, the J gene TRBJ2-7; D is perhaps TRBD2 (6 bases). The germline CDR1 and CDR2 sequences are WSHSY and SAAADI. V shed 5 bases and J shed 3 bases, with 14 bases lying between them. This CDR3 has 14 residues. The CDR3 sequence is CASSREPGGYEQYF. The CDR3 nucleotides read TGCGCCAGCAGTCGGGAGCCCGGAGGCTACGAGCAGTACTTC.

This clone was seen once. The chain couples TRBV11-2 to TRBJ1-6, with 10 nucleotides matching TRBD1. The CDR3 totals 15 residues. Germline trimming cut 2 bases from V and 9 bases from J; bases unmatched to any gene: 4. Germline loops: CDR1 SGHAT, CDR2 FQNNGV. CDR3 sequence reads: CASSLMGQGLSPLHF. CDR3 nucleotide sequence: TGTGCCAGCAGCTTAATGGGACAGGGGCTTTCACCCCTCCACTTT. The whole variable domain, remainder taken from reference TRBV11-2 and TRBJ1-6, is EAGVAQSPRYKIIEKRQSVAFWCNPISGHATLYWYQQILGQGPKLLIQFQNNGVVDDSQLPKDRFSAERLKGVDSTLKIQPAKLEDSAVYLCASSLMGQGLSPLHFGNGTRLTVT.

The rearrangement uses TRBV19 and TRBJ2-3; 8 nucleotides agree with TRBD1. Germline V gene sequence: CDR1 LNHDA, CDR2 SQIVND (reference sequence). This CDR3 has 14 residues. V shed 6 bases and J 6 bases; nucleotides not matched to a gene: 8. The DNA for the CDR3 is TGTGCCAGTAGGTCGCAGGGGGCCCCCGATACGCAGTATTTT. This codes for CASRSQGAPDTQYF.

This chain uses TRBV6-5 with TRBJ2-2; no clear D gene. CDR1 and CDR2 from the germline V gene are MNHEY and SVGAGI. V lost 0 bases, J lost 2 bases, and 7 bases lay in between. The CDR3 runs to 15 residues. CDR3 in amino acids: CASSYSRHNTGELFF. For the CDR3, the DNA is TGTGCCAGCAGTTACTCGAGACACAACACCGGGGAGCTGTTTTTT.

The rearrangement uses TRBV28 and TRBJ2-7, with D perhaps matching TRBD1 (6 bases). This CDR3 contains 13 residues. The germline V gene has CDR1 MDHEN and CDR2 SYDVKM. CDR3 in DNA: TGTGTGGCGCAAGGGGGTCCAAGTTCCGAGCAGTACTTC. Residues: CVAQGGPSSEQYF.

The V and J genes are TRBV29-1 and TRBJ2-7, with 7 positions matching TRBD1. Trimming at V came to 7 bases and at J to 5 bases, leaving 11 bases not matched to a gene. CDR3 length: 13 residues. Germline V gives CDR1 SQVTM, CDR2 ANQGSEA. The CDR3 DNA sequence: TGCAGCGCCCGAAACAGGGGCCCCCACGAGCAGTACTTC. Translating gives CSARNRGPHEQYF.

This rearrangement joins TRBV9 to TRBJ2-5; D perhaps matches TRBD1 (5 bases). The V end lost 3 bases, the J end lost 2 bases, and 11 bases lay between the germline ends. CDR3 size: 14 residues. CDR1 is SGDLS and CDR2 is YYNGEE in the germline V gene. The CDR3: CASSAGHLQETQYF. Written as DNA, the CDR3 is TGTGCCAGCAGCGCCGGACATCTACAAGAGACCCAGTACTTC.

The chain recombines TRBV5-1 with TRBJ2-1; possibly TRBD1 for D (6 bases). Germline assignment: CDR1 SGHRS and CDR2 YFSETQ. This CDR3 has 14 amino acids. Trimming removed 5 bases from V and 9 bases from J, with 18 bases in between. This chain's CDR3 is CASRIVQGDGEQFF. In nucleotides, the CDR3 is TGCGCCAGCAGAATTGTACAGGGTGATGGTGAGCAGTTCTTC. Variable domain in full (rest from reference TRBV5-1 and TRBJ2-1): KAGVTQTPRYLIKTRGQQVTLSCSPISGHRSVSWYQQTPGQGLQFLFEYFSETQRNKGNFPGRFSGRQFSNSRSEMNVSTLELGDSALYLCASRIVQGDGEQFFGPGTRLTVL.

The chain carries TRBV29-1 and TRBJ2-3; D is possibly TRBD2 (7 bases). Trimming pared 4 bases from V and 2 bases from J, leaving 13 bases between. CDR1 and CDR2 (germline): SQVTM, ANQGSEA. CDR3 size: 14 residues. The CDR3 coding sequence is TGCAGCGTTGCCCCCGGGGGGCTCACAGATACGCAGTATTTT. It encodes CSVAPGGLTDTQYF.

The V and J genes are TRBV7-9 and TRBJ2-7; maybe TRBD2 (6 bases). CDR1 is SEHNR, CDR2 FQNEAQ, per germline (reference sequence). Trimming cost V 5 bases and J 2 bases, with 10 bases left between them. The CDR3 sequence is 13 residues long. The CDR3: CASSLRGTYEQYF. CDR3 DNA sequence: TGTGCCAGCAGCCTCCGGGGGACCTACGAGCAGTACTTC.

The chain joins TRBV29-1 to TRBJ2-7, with D possibly being TRBD2 (5 bases). This CDR3 is 15 amino acids long. The ends were cut back, 1 base at V and 7 bases at J, with 20 bases in the middle. Germline V gene lookup returns CDR1 SQVTM and CDR2 ANQGSEA. As DNA, the CDR3 is TGCAGCGTTGAAGGCGGGCAGCCCCCCTTGAGTGAGCAGTACTTC. It codes for CSVEGGQPPLSEQYF.

This sequence joins TRBV24-1 and TRBJ1-5; maybe TRBD1 (5 bases). The CDR3 has 12 amino acids. CDR1 is KGHDR, CDR2 SFDVKD, per germline. The V end lost 9 bases, the J end lost 1 base, and 6 bases lay between the germline ends. CDR3 in amino acids: CATQGSNQPQHF. The CDR3, as DNA: TGTGCCACCCAGGGAAGCAATCAGCCCCAGCATTTT.

The chain carries TRBV30 and TRBJ2-3; no clear D. Germline V gene lookup returns CDR1 GTSNPN and CDR2 SVGIG (reference sequence). This CDR3 is built from 13 residues. The germline V and J ends were trimmed by 0 bases and 1 base, with 5 bases remaining between them. CDR3 nucleotide sequence: TGTGCCTGGAGTGTGGCCGGCACAGATACGCAGTATTTT. This gives the protein CAWSVAGTDTQYF.

CDR3 sequence: CATSEGTDSTDTQYF. CDR3 nucleotides: TGTGCCACCAGTGAGGGGACAGATAGCACAGATACGCAGTATTTT. The rearrangement uses TRBV24-1 and TRBJ2-3, with 7 bases aligning to TRBD1. Germline V gives CDR1 KGHDR, CDR2 SFDVKD. V trimming: 4 bases; J trimming: 0 bases; junction bases outside the gene matches: 3. The CDR3 runs to 15 residues.

The rearrangement links TRBV21-1 to TRBJ1-3; the D call in the table, TRBD1, was not verified against the DNA. TRBV21-1 is a pseudogene. There are 15 residues in the CDR3. The CDR3: CASSTRTGVGNTIYF. The CDR3 coding sequence is TGTGCCAGCAGCACCAGGACAGGGGTAGGAAACACCATATATTTT.

V is TRBV5-1 and J is TRBJ1-3, with no clear D. The CDR3 has 16 residues. CDR1 and CDR2 (germline): SGHRS, YFSETQ. V shed 0 bases and J shed 2 bases, with 12 bases lying between them. The CDR3 DNA reads TGCGCCAGCAGCTTGGGTTTAAATTCCCCTGGAAACACCATATATTTT. This gives the protein CASSLGLNSPGNTIYF. The full variable domain, with the rest looked up from reference TRBV5-1 and TRBJ1-3, is KAGVTQTPRYLIKTRGQQVTLSCSPISGHRSVSWYQQTPGQGLQFLFEYFSETQRNKGNFPGRFSGRQFSNSRSEMNVSTLELGDSALYLCASSLGLNSPGNTIYFGEGSWLTVV.

The rearrangement uses TRBV10-3 and TRBJ1-1; 10 bases line up with TRBD1. Per the germline V gene, CDR1 is ENHRY and CDR2 is SYGVKD. The J segment lost 3 bases and the V segment lost 6 bases, leaving 7 bases of the junction unmatched. The CDR3 has 15 residues. The CDR3 sequence: CAISLGQGQDTEAFF. In DNA, the CDR3 is TGTGCCATCAGCCTGGGACAGGGGCAGGACACTGAAGCTTTCTTT.

In DNA, the CDR3 is TGTGCCAGCAGCGTAGCAGGGGGGAATGAGCAGTTCTTC. Its protein is CASSVAGGNEQFF. The V call is TRBV9, the J call TRBJ2-1; weak D call: TRBD1 (7 bases). Trimming pared 0 bases from V and 7 bases from J, leaving 8 bases between. CDR3 size: 13 residues. The germline V gene has CDR1 SGDLS and CDR2 YYNGEE. Filled out from reference TRBV9 and TRBJ2-1, the complete variable domain reads DSGVTQTPKHLITATGQRVTLRCSPRSGDLSVYWYQQSLDQGLQFLIQYYNGEERAKGNILERFSAQQFPDLHSELNLSSLELGDSALYFCASSVAGGNEQFFGPGTRLTVL.

The V gene is TRBV6-2 or TRBV6-3, the J gene TRBJ1-5; D possibly corresponds to TRBD1 (5 bases). V lost 5 bases and J 3 bases, leaving 11 bases between the germline ends. The CDR3 extends over 14 amino acids. From germline, CDR1 is MNHEY and CDR2 SVGEGT. The CDR3 sequence is CASSDWGTNQPQHF. CDR3 bases: TGTGCCAGCAGTGATTGGGGCACCAATCAGCCCCAGCATTTT.

This rearrangement joins TRBV19 to TRBJ1-2, with TRBD1 identical over 7 bases. V was pared by 5 bases and J by 4 bases, with 4 bases of the junction left unmatched. The CDR3 is 13 amino acids. CDR1 and CDR2 (germline): LNHDA, SQIVND (reference sequence). Here the CDR3 DNA reads TGTGCCAGTAGTCCAACAGGGGCCTATGGCTACACCTTC. Amino acid sequence: CASSPTGAYGYTF.

This clone was seen a few times. The rearrangement uses TRBV5-6 and TRBJ1-5; maybe TRBD1 (5 bases). Germline V lookup: CDR1 SGHDT, CDR2 YYEEEE. Trimming shortened V by 1 base and J by 9 bases, and 14 bases separated the two germline ends. The CDR3 spans 14 residues. The CDR3 loop reads CASSLNRGLGPQHF. DNA of the CDR3: TGTGCCAGCAGCTTGAATAGGGGATTAGGGCCCCAGCATTTT.